The entry below gives a single T cell receptor beta chain sequence along with its context. The target antigen is unknown. This sample was included in a study of T cell repertoires in cytomegalovirus infection. Study in general: Recently identified HLA-C-restricted and well-studied HLA-B-restricted CMV epitopes were used.

MiXCR was run by TCRdb on the reads, yielding one entry per CDR3 protein. Among hundreds of thousands of distinct CDR3 sequences, about 33% were seen once, and the ten largest hold roughly 20%. The V and J ends lost 0 bases and 0 bases, in that order; junction bases with no gene match: 5. The germline CDR1 and CDR2 sequences are MDHEN and SYDVKM. The CDR3 contains 17 residues. Here the sequenced sample was cultured PBMCs, taken from culture after CMV antigen stimulation. The sequence was obtained from a human donor in good health (CMV status not recorded). Some clones in this sample may be carry-over from other donors' samples. The genes are TRBV28 and TRBJ1-5; 7 nucleotides match TRBD1. Here the CDR3 reads CASSLWGTADSNQPQHF. The CDR3 bases are TGTGCCAGCAGTTTATGGGGGACAGCAGATAGCAATCAGCCCCAGCATTTT.